This T cell receptor beta chain was identified during a study of T cell responses to AZD1222 COVID-19 vaccine. Clones were sequenced by immunoSEQ multiplex PCR, and TCRdb holds only the in-frame ones, with some missing. The profile shows roughly 100,000 clones, roughly 82% of them singletons. CDR3 length equals 14 residues. Between the trimmed V and J ends, which lost 0 bases and 0 bases, there was a span of 7 bases. Germline V gives CDR1 SGDLS, CDR2 YYNGEE. The starting material was peripheral blood, obtained on day 0 of AZD1222 vaccination. The chain recombines TRBV9 with TRBJ2-7, with D possibly matching TRBD1 (5 bases). The sequence was collected from an adult in good health. The CDR3 region is CASSVADSSYEQYF. The CDR3 DNA is TGTGCCAGCAGCGTAGCCGACAGCTCCTACGAGCAGTACTTC.